These T cell receptor beta chains were read from a single sample in a study of siplizumab effects on memory and regulatory T cells. Profiled with immunoSEQ multiplex PCR; TCRdb holds only in-frame clones, not every one. This sample has approximately 120,000 clones, with under 95% found just once. Sequencing was done on a sample of Tregs sorted from blood. The receptors stem from a human donor in good health. CDR3s include the opening cysteine and the closing phenylalanine or tryptophan. D genes are given only for firm matches. Only part of the rows carry a size: once, few, many, or a class if the clone is expanded.

d_call	j_call	clone_size	v_call	cdr3_length	cdr3_nt	cdr3_aa
TRBD2	TRBJ2-2	NA	TRBV4-1	18	TGCGCCAGCAGCCCTGGACTAGCCCTCGCCAAGAACACCGGGGAGCTGTTTTTT	CASSPGLALAKNTGELFF
NA	TRBJ2-3	NA	TRBV2	15	TGTGCCAGCAGTGTACTGGGATTAACTGCAGATACGCAGTATTTT	CASSVLGLTADTQYF
NA	TRBJ2-7	NA	TRBV7-2	12	TGTGCCAGCAGCTTAGGGGTCTACGAGCAGTACTTC	CASSLGVYEQYF
TRBD1	TRBJ1-1	few	TRBV7-8	18	TGTGCCAGCAGCAGACAAGACAGGGGTTTGGCGGGGAACACTGAAGCTTTCTTT	CASSRQDRGLAGNTEAFF
TRBD2	TRBJ2-1	NA	TRBV7-3	16	TGTGCCAGCAGCAACGTACTAGCGGGAGGGTCCGGTAAGCAGTTCTTC	CASSNVLAGGSGKQFF
NA	TRBJ2-7	NA	TRBV27	14	TGTGCCAGCAGCGTTCGAACAGGAGCCTACGAGCAGTACTTC	CASSVRTGAYEQYF
NA	TRBJ2-2	NA	TRBV2	14	TGTGCCAGCAGTAACGACCGGAACACCGGGGAGCTGTTTTTT	CASSNDRNTGELFF
NA	TRBJ1-5	NA	TRBV27	14	TGTGCCTCGCGCACTGTGGACCCACGGCAGCCCCAGCATTTT	CASRTVDPRQPQHF
NA	TRBJ2-7	once	TRBV5-1	16	TGCGCCAGCAGCTTGGCCCCTGGACGACTTTCCTACGAGCAGTACTTC	CASSLAPGRLSYEQYF
TRBD2	TRBJ2-4	NA	TRBV5-1	19	TGCGCCAGCAGCTTGGGATCTAGCGGGAGGGGCCGCGGCGGCGACATTCAGTACTTC	CASSLGSSGRGRGGDIQYF
NA	TRBJ1-1	NA	TRBV6-6	12	TGTGCCACCGGACCATACGGGCTTCGAGATTTCTTT	CATGPYGLRDFF
NA	TRBJ2-1	NA	TRBV7-9	15	TGTGCCAGCAGCTTAGGTGGGGGAACATACAATGAGCAGTTCTTC	CASSLGGGTYNEQFF
TRBD2	TRBJ2-7	once	TRBV10-3	13	TGTGCCATCAGTGCCGGGGGGAGTGGCGAGCAGTACTTC	CAISAGGSGEQYF
TRBD2	TRBJ2-2	NA	TRBV9	18	TGTGCCAGCAGCCCTGGACTAGCGGGAGGGAGGGGCACCGGGGAGCTGTTTTTT	CASSPGLAGGRGTGELFF
NA	TRBJ2-1	NA	TRBV29-1	13	TGCAGCGGGAGGGGCGGCCCTCCCAATGAGCAGTTCTTC	CSGRGGPPNEQFF
TRBD2	TRBJ2-1	NA	TRBV2	16	TGTGCCAGCAGTTTCTTGGGACTAGGCGATCAGAATGAGCAGTTCTTC	CASSFLGLGDQNEQFF
TRBD1	TRBJ1-5	NA	TRBV10-3	17	TGTGCCATCAGTGAACGACAGGGCCCTTATAGCAATCAGCCCCAGCATTTT	CAISERQGPYSNQPQHF
NA	TRBJ1-5	once	TRBV6-1	15	TGTGCCAGCAGTGAAGTTGGTACAGGTAATCAGCCCCAGCATTTT	CASSEVGTGNQPQHF
NA	TRBJ2-7	NA	TRBV29-1	13	TGCAGCGTTGTCTGGGGAATGGGGTACGAGCAGTACTTC	CSVVWGMGYEQYF
TRBD2	TRBJ2-1	NA	TRBV27	13	TGTGCCAGCAGAGCGGGGTTCTACAATGAGCAGTTCTTC	CASRAGFYNEQFF
NA	TRBJ2-7	NA	TRBV5-6	11	TGTGCCAGCAGCCAAAAGTACGAGCAGTACTTC	CASSQKYEQYF
NA	TRBJ2-1	NA	TRBV12-5	14	TGTGCTAGTGGTTTGGTACCCCTTTACAATGAGCAGTTCTTC	CASGLVPLYNEQFF
NA	TRBJ2-5	NA	TRBV7-2	13	TGTGCCAGCAGCTTTCAGCAGACGGAGACCCAGTACTTC	CASSFQQTETQYF
NA	TRBJ1-1	NA	TRBV27	14	TGTGCCAGCAGTTTTAGGGCCGGGTACACTGAAGCTTTCTTT	CASSFRAGYTEAFF
NA	TRBJ2-1	NA	TRBV19	15	TGTGCCAGTAAAGTGCGGGGAGGAGGTTTGAATGAGCAGTTCTTC	CASKVRGGGLNEQFF
NA	TRBJ1-3	once	TRBV29-1	13	TGCAGCGTTTTGGGTCTACGGGGAAACACCATATATTTT	CSVLGLRGNTIYF
NA	TRBJ2-5	NA	TRBV15	13	TGTGCCACCAGCAGAGAAGGGGTTGAGACCCAGTACTTC	CATSREGVETQYF
NA	TRBJ2-7	NA	TRBV6-5	14	TGTGCCAGCAGCCCCTTGGGGACGGAGTACGAGCAGTACTTC	CASSPLGTEYEQYF
NA	TRBJ2-1	NA	TRBV7-2	13	TGTGCCAGCAGCTTAATACAGTCAAATGAGCAGTTCTTC	CASSLIQSNEQFF